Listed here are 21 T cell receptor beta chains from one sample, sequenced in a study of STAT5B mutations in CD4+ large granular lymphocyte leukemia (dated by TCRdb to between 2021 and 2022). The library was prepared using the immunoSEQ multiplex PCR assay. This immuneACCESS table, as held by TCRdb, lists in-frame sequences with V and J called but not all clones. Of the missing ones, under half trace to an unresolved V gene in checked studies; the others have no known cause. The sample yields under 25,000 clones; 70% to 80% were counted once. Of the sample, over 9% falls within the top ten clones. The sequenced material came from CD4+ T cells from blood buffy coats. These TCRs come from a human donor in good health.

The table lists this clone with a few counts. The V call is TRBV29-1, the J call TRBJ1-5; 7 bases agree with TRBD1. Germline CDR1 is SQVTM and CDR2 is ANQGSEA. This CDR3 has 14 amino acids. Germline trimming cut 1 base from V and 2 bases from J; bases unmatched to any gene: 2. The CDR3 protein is CSVEGQGRNQPQHF. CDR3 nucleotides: TGCAGCGTTGAAGGACAGGGTCGCAATCAGCCCCAGCATTTT.

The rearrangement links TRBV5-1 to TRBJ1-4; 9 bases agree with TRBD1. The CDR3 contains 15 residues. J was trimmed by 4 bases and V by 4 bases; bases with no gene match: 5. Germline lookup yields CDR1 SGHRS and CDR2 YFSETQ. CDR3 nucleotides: TGCGCCAGCAGCACGCCGGGACAGGGTAATGAAAAACTGTTTTTT. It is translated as CASSTPGQGNEKLFF. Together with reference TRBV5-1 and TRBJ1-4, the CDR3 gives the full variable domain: KAGVTQTPRYLIKTRGQQVTLSCSPISGHRSVSWYQQTPGQGLQFLFEYFSETQRNKGNFPGRFSGRQFSNSRSEMNVSTLELGDSALYLCASSTPGQGNEKLFFGSGTQLSVL.

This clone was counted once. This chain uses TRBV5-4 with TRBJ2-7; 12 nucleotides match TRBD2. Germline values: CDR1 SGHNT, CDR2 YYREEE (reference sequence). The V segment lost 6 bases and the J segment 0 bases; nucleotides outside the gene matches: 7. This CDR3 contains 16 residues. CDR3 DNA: TGTGCCAGCAACCGATGGACTAGCGGGAACTCCTACGAGCAGTACTTC. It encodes CASNRWTSGNSYEQYF.

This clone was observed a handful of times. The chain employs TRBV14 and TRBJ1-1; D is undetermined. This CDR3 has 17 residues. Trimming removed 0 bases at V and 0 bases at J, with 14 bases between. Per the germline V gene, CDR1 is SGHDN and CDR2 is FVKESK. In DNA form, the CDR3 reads TGTGCCAGCAGCCAAGATTGGCGGTTTGGGGTGAACACTGAAGCTTTCTTT. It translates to CASSQDWRFGVNTEAFF.

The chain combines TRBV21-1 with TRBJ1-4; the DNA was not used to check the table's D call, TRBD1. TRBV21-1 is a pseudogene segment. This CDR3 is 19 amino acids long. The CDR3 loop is CASSKGGPGPPPTNEKLFF. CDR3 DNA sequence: TGTGCCAGCAGCAAAGGGGGGCCAGGGCCCCCACCAACTAATGAAAAACTGTTTTTT.

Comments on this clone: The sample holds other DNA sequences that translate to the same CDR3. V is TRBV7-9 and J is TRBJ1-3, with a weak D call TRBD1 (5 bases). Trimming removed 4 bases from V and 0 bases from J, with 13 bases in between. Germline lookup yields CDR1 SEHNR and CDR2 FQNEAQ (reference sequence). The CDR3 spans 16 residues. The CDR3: CASSSLGHYSGNTIYF. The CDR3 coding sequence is TGTGCCAGCAGCTCACTAGGACATTACTCTGGAAACACCATATATTTT. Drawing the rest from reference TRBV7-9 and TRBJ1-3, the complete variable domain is DTGVSQNPRHKITKRGQNVTFRCDPISEHNRLYWYRQTLGQGPEFLTYFQNEAQLEKSRLLSDRFSAERPKGSFSTLEIQRTEQGDSAMYLCASSSLGHYSGNTIYFGEGSWLTVV.

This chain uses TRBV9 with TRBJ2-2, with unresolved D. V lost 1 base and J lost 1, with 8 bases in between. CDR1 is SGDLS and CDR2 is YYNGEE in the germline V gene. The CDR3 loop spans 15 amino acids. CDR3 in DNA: TGTGCCAGCAGCGTAAGGTGGGGGAACACCGGGGAGCTGTTTTTT. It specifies CASSVRWGNTGELFF. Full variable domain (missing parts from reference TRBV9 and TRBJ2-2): DSGVTQTPKHLITATGQRVTLRCSPRSGDLSVYWYQQSLDQGLQFLIQYYNGEERAKGNILERFSAQQFPDLHSELNLSSLELGDSALYFCASSVRWGNTGELFFGEGSRLTVL.

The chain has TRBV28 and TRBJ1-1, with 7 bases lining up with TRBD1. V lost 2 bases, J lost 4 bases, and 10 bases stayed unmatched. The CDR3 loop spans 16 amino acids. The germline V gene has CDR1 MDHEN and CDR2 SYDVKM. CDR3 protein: CASSLGRRGRGTEAFF. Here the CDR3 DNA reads TGTGCCAGCAGTTTAGGCCGTAGGGGGCGCGGCACTGAAGCTTTCTTT.

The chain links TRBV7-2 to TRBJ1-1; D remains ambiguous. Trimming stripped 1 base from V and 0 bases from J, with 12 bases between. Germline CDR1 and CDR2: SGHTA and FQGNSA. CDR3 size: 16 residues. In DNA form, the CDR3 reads TGTGCCAGCAGCTTAGAGTTTCGGCGGATGAACACTGAAGCTTTCTTT. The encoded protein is CASSLEFRRMNTEAFF.

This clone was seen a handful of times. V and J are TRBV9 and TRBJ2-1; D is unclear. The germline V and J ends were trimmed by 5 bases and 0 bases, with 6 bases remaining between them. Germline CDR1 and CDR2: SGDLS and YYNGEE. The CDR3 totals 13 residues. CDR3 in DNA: TGTGCCAGCAGTCGCAGCTCCTACAATGAGCAGTTCTTC. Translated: CASSRSSYNEQFF.

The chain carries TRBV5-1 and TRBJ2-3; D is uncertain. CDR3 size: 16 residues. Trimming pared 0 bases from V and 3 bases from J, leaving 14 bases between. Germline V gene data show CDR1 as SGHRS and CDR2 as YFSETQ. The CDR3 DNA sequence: TGCGCCAGCAGCTTGGAGCCGTGGGGTGGGACAGATACGCAGTATTTT. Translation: CASSLEPWGGTDTQYF.

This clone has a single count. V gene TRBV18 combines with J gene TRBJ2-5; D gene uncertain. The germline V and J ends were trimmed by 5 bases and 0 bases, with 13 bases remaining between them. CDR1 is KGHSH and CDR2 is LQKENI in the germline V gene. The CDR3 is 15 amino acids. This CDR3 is CASSTRGANQETQYF. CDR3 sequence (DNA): TGTGCCAGCTCAACCCGCGGTGCAAACCAAGAGACCCAGTACTTC.

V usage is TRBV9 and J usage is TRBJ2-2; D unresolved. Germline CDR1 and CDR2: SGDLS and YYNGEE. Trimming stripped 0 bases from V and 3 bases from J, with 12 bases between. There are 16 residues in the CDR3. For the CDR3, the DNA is TGTGCCAGCAGCGTAGTGTCAGGAGCTCACACCGGGGAGCTGTTTTTT. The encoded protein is CASSVVSGAHTGELFF. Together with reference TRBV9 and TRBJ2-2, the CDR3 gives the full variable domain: DSGVTQTPKHLITATGQRVTLRCSPRSGDLSVYWYQQSLDQGLQFLIQYYNGEERAKGNILERFSAQQFPDLHSELNLSSLELGDSALYFCASSVVSGAHTGELFFGEGSRLTVL.

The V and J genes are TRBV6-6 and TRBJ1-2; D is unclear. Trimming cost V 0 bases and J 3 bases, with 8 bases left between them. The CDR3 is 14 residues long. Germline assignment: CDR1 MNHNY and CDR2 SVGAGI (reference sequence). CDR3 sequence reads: CASSYSAGDYGYTF. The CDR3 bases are TGTGCCAGCAGTTACTCGGCAGGAGACTATGGCTACACCTTC.

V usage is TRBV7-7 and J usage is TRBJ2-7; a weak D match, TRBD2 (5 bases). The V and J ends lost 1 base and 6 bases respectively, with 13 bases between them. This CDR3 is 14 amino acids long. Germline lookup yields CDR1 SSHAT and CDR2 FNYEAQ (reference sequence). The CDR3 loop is CASSLGPTSVEQYF. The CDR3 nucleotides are TGTGCCAGCAGCTTAGGGCCCACTAGTGTCGAGCAGTACTTC.

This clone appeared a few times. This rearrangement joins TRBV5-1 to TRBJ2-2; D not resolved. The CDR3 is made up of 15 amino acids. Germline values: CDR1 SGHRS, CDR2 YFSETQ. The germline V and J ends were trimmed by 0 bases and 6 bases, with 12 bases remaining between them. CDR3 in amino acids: CASSLDGQAAGELFF. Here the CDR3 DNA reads TGCGCCAGCAGCTTGGACGGCCAGGCGGCCGGGGAGCTGTTTTTT.

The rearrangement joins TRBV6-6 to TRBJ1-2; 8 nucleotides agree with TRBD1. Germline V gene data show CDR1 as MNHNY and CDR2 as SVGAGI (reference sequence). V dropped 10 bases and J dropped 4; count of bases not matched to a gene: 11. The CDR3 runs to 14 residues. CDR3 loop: CATRLGDRGYGYTF. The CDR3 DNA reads TGTGCCACTCGCCTAGGTGACAGGGGCTATGGCTACACCTTC.

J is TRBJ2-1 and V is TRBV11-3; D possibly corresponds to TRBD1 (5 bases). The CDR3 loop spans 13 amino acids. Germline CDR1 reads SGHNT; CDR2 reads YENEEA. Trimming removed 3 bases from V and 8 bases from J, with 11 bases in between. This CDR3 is CASSLPGIDEQFF. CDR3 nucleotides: TGTGCCAGCAGCTTGCCAGGGATCGATGAGCAGTTCTTC.

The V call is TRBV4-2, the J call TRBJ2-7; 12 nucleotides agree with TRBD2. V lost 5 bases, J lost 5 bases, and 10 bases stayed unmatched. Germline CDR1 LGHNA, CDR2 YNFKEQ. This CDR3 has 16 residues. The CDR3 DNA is TGTGCCAGCAGCTCGACTTCTAGCGGGAGGGCCCACGAGCAGTACTTC. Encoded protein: CASSSTSSGRAHEQYF.

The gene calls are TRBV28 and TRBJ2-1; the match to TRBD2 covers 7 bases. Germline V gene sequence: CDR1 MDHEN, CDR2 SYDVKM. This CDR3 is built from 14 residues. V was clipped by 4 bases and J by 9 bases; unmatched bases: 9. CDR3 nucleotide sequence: TGTGCCAGCAGTTATGCGGGAGTACGAGCTGAGCAGTTCTTC. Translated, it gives CASSYAGVRAEQFF. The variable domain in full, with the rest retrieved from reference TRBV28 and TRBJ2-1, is DVKVTQSSRYLVKRTGEKVFLECVQDMDHENMFWYRQDPGLGLRLIYFSYDVKMKEKGDIPEGYSVSREKKERFSLILESASTNQTSMYLCASSYAGVRAEQFFGPGTRLTVL.

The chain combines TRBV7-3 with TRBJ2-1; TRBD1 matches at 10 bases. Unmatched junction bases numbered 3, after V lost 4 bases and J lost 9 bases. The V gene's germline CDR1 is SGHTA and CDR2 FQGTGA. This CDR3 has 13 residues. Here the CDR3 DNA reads TGTGCCAGCAGCTCGACAGGGGGCTCTGAGCAGTTCTTC. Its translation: CASSSTGGSEQFF.